The clone carrying this T cell receptor (beta chain) was counted between two and nine times. The sample belongs to a study of spatial heterogeneity in lung cancer. Study context: Among detected sequences, beta-chain ones consistently exceeded alpha-chain ones in number.

Time point of the sample: blood at routine non-recurrence follow-up after resection. CDR3 length equals 11 residues. From germline, CDR1 is DFQATT and CDR2 SNEGSKA (reference sequence). With 1 base removed from V and 6 bases from J, the gap between germline ends came to 4 bases. On each TCR cDNA molecule, a unique molecular identifier was present. MiXCR was run by TCRdb on the 5' RACE reads, yielding one entry per CDR3 protein. The sample contains roughly 110,000 distinct CDR3 sequences, 11% of which appear only once. The sequence derives from a female donor with early-stage non-small cell lung cancer. The sequencing here drew on PBMCs, taken at follow-up. V gene TRBV20-1 combines with J gene TRBJ2-1, with unresolved D. CDR3 DNA: TGCAGTGCTAGAGTTAGCAATGAGCAGTTCTTC. Its protein is CSARVSNEQFF.